This entry describes one T cell receptor beta chain. This clonotype was observed a single time. Which antigen it targets is not known. Per-base qualities were not stored, and no clone one base away is much larger. One read alone provides weak support. Libraries were constructed by PCR. The run used an Illumina HiSeq 2500. TCR library preparation used molecular barcoding, with unique molecular identifiers applied to normalize quantification of the TCRbeta repertoire. The raw public data were reprocessed by TCRdb itself: fastp quality trimming at Q25, MiXCR clonotype calling, in-frame beta chains only. Identical CDR3 proteins give one entry, which carries the most common genes and DNA. In all, the sample holds roughly 120,000 distinct CDR3 sequences, and 10% to 13% of those were seen once. The ten largest clones take up approximately 8% of the sample. The data were obtained in a study of T-cell reconstitution after alpha-beta-depleted transplantation in children (dated by TCRdb to about 2016). Study-wide context: Using TCR repertoire profiling, the study followed T-cell immune reconstitution in a quantitative way in children after TCRalphabeta/CD19-depleted allogeneic hematopoietic cell transplantation.

The germline V gene provides CDR1 SGHRS and CDR2 YFSETQ. Unmatched junction bases come to 10, with V trimmed by 3 bases and J by 7 bases. The CDR3 contains 16 residues, cysteine and phenylalanine counted. The sequence is cut down to CDR3 DNA, 48 bases in frame from base 1. Rearrangement joined TRBV5-1 to TRBJ1-4, with TRBD1 matching 9 junction bases. The material was PBMCs from the stem cell graft donor, obtained from the stem cell graft. The source is a human donor who donated a stem cell graft to a child with acute lymphoblastic leukemia. The bases read TGCGCCAGCAGCTATACAGGGGGCCAGGAGACTGAAAAACTGTTTTTT. It translates to CASSYTGGQETEKLFF.